One and the same sample provided the 5 T cell receptor beta chains below, sequenced in a study of T cells after posttransplantation cyclophosphamide. Treatment was busulfan-fludarabine conditioning, a marrow graft, and cyclophosphamide on days +3 and +4. The table came from immunoSEQ multiplex PCR; TCRdb's copy has only in-frame clones and leaves some out. The sample yields roughly 6,800 clones, roughly nine tenths seen once. Sequencing was performed on PBMCs, taken around 1,500 days after allogeneic stem cell transplant with posttransplant cyclophosphamide. The origin of the receptors is a female patient aged 50-60 years who received an allogeneic stem cell transplant from a related donor, was CMV-positive, and had no GVHD. Some T cells may have come from the graft donor.

The V call is TRBV5-1, the J call TRBJ2-5; a possible D gene is TRBD2 (6 bases). V lost 4 bases and J 10 bases, leaving 14 bases between the germline ends. Germline V gene lookup returns CDR1 SGHRS and CDR2 YFSETQ. CDR3 length: 12 residues. Here the CDR3 reads CASSGGTGDQYF. The CDR3 bases are TGCGCCAGCAGCGGGGGGACGGGAGACCAGTACTTC.

This chain joins TRBV19 and TRBJ1-1, with D perhaps TRBD1 (6 bases). V lost 5 bases and J 6 bases, leaving 13 bases between the germline ends. Germline CDR1 is LNHDA and CDR2 is SQIVND (reference sequence). There are 13 residues in the CDR3. The CDR3 DNA reads TGTGCCAGTAGTGTAAACAGGGCTGCTGAAGCTTTCTTT. It codes for CASSVNRAAEAFF.

This clone appeared a single time. The chain links TRBV27 to TRBJ2-7; D might be TRBD2 (5 bases). Trimming removed 8 bases at V and 2 bases at J, with 13 bases between. Germline V gives CDR1 MNHEY, CDR2 SMNVEV (reference sequence). CDR3 length: 13 residues. CDR3 in amino acids: CASGPNGAYEQYF. In DNA form, the CDR3 reads TGTGCCAGCGGCCCTAACGGGGCCTACGAGCAGTACTTC.

This clone appeared a single time. V gene TRBV6-1 combines with J gene TRBJ2-1; 9 bases are a match to TRBD2. There are 14 residues in the CDR3. J was trimmed by 4 bases and V by 5 bases; bases with no gene match: 3. Germline-derived CDR1 and CDR2 are MNHNS and SASEGT. The CDR3 coding sequence is TGTGCCAGCAGTCTAGCGGGAAAGTACAATGAGCAGTTCTTC. Translated: CASSLAGKYNEQFF.

The chain combines TRBV27 with TRBJ2-3, with 12 bases that match TRBD2. The ends lost 1 base at V and 3 bases at J; junction bases unmatched: 8. There are 18 residues in the CDR3. CDR1 is MNHEY, CDR2 SMNVEV, per germline (reference sequence). The CDR3 spells CASSLYPALAGGTDTQYF. The CDR3 DNA reads TGTGCCAGCAGTTTATACCCCGCGCTAGCGGGAGGGACAGATACGCAGTATTTT.